This T cell receptor beta chain was sequenced for a study of T cell changes during pregnancy in multiple sclerosis. Sequencing used immunoSEQ multiplex PCR; TCRdb keeps in-frame clones, though not all of them. This sample carries roughly 12,000 clones, 75% to 90% of them seen once, and the ten largest clones take over 9%. CDR1 SEHNR and CDR2 FQNEAQ come from the germline V gene (reference sequence). V was pared by 7 bases and J by 2 bases, with 17 bases between. The CDR3 has 15 amino acids. The sample consisted of CD8+ T cells from peripheral blood mononuclear cells, taken after pregnancy. The chain uses TRBV7-9 and TRBJ2-5; no clear D gene. The origin of this receptor is a female donor in good health, enrolled as a control in a pregnancy study. The CDR3 reads CASNLILGEQETQYF. CDR3 bases: TGTGCCAGCAATCTTATCTTGGGCGAACAAGAGACCCAGTACTTC.